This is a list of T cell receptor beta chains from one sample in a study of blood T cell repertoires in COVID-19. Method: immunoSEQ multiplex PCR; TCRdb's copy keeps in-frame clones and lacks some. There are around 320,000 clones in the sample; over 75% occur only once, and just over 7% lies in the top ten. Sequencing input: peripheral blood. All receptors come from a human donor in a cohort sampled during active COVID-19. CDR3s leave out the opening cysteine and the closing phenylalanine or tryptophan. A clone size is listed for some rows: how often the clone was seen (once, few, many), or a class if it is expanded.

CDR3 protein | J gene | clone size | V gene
AWRPGLISTDTQY | TRBJ2-3 | once | TRBV30
ASSVAGGLDTQY | TRBJ2-3 | NA | TRBV9
ASRRRLSNTEAF | TRBJ1-1 | NA | TRBV6-5
ASSVRRPGQEDGYT | TRBJ1-2 | NA | TRBV9
ATLFGITYNEQF | TRBJ2-1 | NA | TRBV6-5
ASSADRGSYT | TRBJ1-2 | NA | TRBV2
ASRRAGTGVSDTQY | TRBJ2-3 | NA | TRBV2
ASSEGTGHYGYT | TRBJ1-2 | once | TRBV6-1
ASRAAGDTQY | TRBJ2-3 | NA | TRBV6-4
ASSDVDRDSPLH | TRBJ1-6 | NA | TRBV25-1
ASSEASGGNEKLF | TRBJ1-4 | NA | TRBV6-1
ASRDSATNEKLF | TRBJ1-4 | NA | TRBV2
ASSLKKGTGEASNQPQH | TRBJ1-5 | NA | TRBV5-1
ASSEDRGINEQY | TRBJ2-7 | NA | TRBV5-1
ASSLRQGNIQY | TRBJ2-4 | NA | TRBV11-3